This is a list of T cell receptor beta chains from one sample in a study of T cell responses to AZD1222 COVID-19 vaccine. This table comes from immunoSEQ multiplex PCR, and its TCRdb copy is limited to in-frame clones, with some not included. The table records some 28,000 clones, around 80% of them present only once. This material consisted of peripheral blood, taken on day 0 of AZD1222 vaccination. The receptors originated from an adult in good health. Each CDR3 is given with its conserved first and last residue. D genes are given only for firm matches. Rows give clone size only sometimes, using once, few, many, or a class for an expanded clone.

>TRBJ2-1|NA|NA|TRBV2
CASSRRLANEQFF
TGTGCCAGCAGTCGGAGACTGGCCAATGAGCAGTTCTTC
>TRBJ1-1|NA|few|TRBV5-1
CASRPPDGRNTEAFF
TGCGCCAGCAGACCTCCCGACGGACGGAACACTGAAGCTTTCTTT
>TRBJ2-1|TRBD2|NA|TRBV6-5
CARGGSSYNEQFF
TGTGCCAGGGGGGGGAGCTCCTACAATGAGCAGTTCTTC
>TRBJ2-1|TRBD2|NA|TRBV7-3
CASSSTGLAGSYNEQFF
TGTGCCAGCAGCTCCACGGGACTAGCGGGCTCCTACAATGAGCAGTTCTTC
>TRBJ1-1|NA|few|TRBV6-5
CASSYRTPNTEAFF
TGTGCCAGCAGTTACAGGACACCCAACACTGAAGCTTTCTTT
>TRBJ1-2|NA|few|TRBV6-4
CASREGPAPNYGYTF
TGTGCCAGCAGAGAAGGTCCAGCTCCTAACTATGGCTACACCTTC
>TRBJ2-7|TRBD1|NA|TRBV6-5
CASSYSTGLGYEQYF
TGTGCCAGCAGTTACTCGACAGGGCTGGGGTACGAGCAGTACTTC
>TRBJ2-2|NA|once|TRBV6-6
CASRWGSGGTGELFF
TGTGCCAGCAGATGGGGCAGCGGAGGCACCGGGGAGCTGTTTTTT
>TRBJ1-2|NA|NA|TRBV3-1/TRBV3-2
CASSRSLNGYTF
TGTGCCAGCAGCCGCTCTCTGAATGGCTACACCTTC
>TRBJ1-1|NA|few|TRBV5-1
CASSSRGSDTEAFF
TGCGCCAGCAGCTCCCGCGGGTCGGACACTGAAGCTTTCTTT
>TRBJ2-1|TRBD2|NA|TRBV28
CASSRSGSVYNEQFF
TGTGCCAGCAGCCGTAGCGGGAGTGTCTACAATGAGCAGTTCTTC
>TRBJ1-5|NA|NA|TRBV6-5
CASSRQINQPQHF
TGTGCCAGCAGTAGACAGATCAATCAGCCCCAGCATTTT
>TRBJ2-1|TRBD2|NA|TRBV19
CASSLAGAPSGEQFF
TGTGCCAGTAGTTTAGCGGGGGCCCCCTCGGGGGAGCAGTTCTTC
>TRBJ1-2|NA|NA|TRBV21-1
CASSNRYQGGYGYTF
TGTGCCAGCAGCAACCGGTACCAAGGCGGCTATGGCTACACCTTC
>TRBJ2-1|NA|NA|TRBV11-2
CASSSDGNNEQFF
TGTGCCAGCAGCTCTGACGGAAACAATGAGCAGTTCTTC
>TRBJ2-7|NA|once|TRBV6-5
CASSYGGGPLPYEQYF
TGTGCCAGCAGTTACGGCGGCGGGCCCCTACCATACGAGCAGTACTTC
>TRBJ2-7|NA|NA|TRBV29-1
CSVEVRAYEQYF
TGCAGCGTTGAGGTCAGAGCCTACGAGCAGTACTTC
>TRBJ1-2|NA|once|TRBV6-5
CASSLVKGEGYTF
TGTGCCAGCAGCCTAGTGAAGGGGGAAGGCTACACCTTC
>TRBJ1-1|TRBD1|NA|TRBV6-5
CASTLETGFFTEAFF
TGTGCCAGCACCCTTGAGACAGGGTTTTTTACTGAAGCTTTCTTT
>TRBJ2-3|NA|NA|TRBV10-1
CASKGGRETDTQYF
TGCGCCAGCAAGGGGGGACGGGAGACAGATACGCAGTATTTT
>TRBJ1-1|NA|NA|TRBV6-2/TRBV6-3
CASSPGRANTEAFF
TGTGCCAGCAGCCCGGGGAGGGCGAACACTGAAGCTTTCTTT
>TRBJ1-3|NA|NA|TRBV11-1
CASSLTGTFSGNTIYF
TGTGCCAGCAGCTTAACCGGGACGTTCTCTGGAAACACCATATATTTT
>TRBJ2-2|TRBD2|NA|TRBV11-2
CASSRGSGSGTGELFF
TGTGCCAGCAGCCGAGGTAGCGGGAGCGGGACAGGGGAGCTGTTTTTT
>TRBJ1-2|NA|NA|TRBV5-6
CASSLSGYGYTF
TGTGCCAGCAGCTTGTCCGGCTATGGCTACACCTTC
>TRBJ2-5|NA|NA|TRBV7-9
CASSLYGEQETQYF
TGTGCCAGCAGCCTGTACGGGGAGCAAGAGACCCAGTACTTC
>TRBJ2-3|TRBD2|NA|TRBV19
CASTSGGADTDTQYF
TGTGCCAGTACCTCGGGAGGGGCCGACACAGATACGCAGTATTTT
>TRBJ1-2|NA|once|TRBV5-1
CASNVMDSNYGYTF
TGCGCCAGCAACGTTATGGATTCTAACTATGGCTACACCTTC
>TRBJ2-1|TRBD2|NA|TRBV28
CASNRGTSGRGEQFF
TGTGCCAGCAACCGGGGGACTAGCGGGAGAGGTGAGCAGTTCTTC
>TRBJ1-3|NA|NA|TRBV19
CASSEYSGNTIYF
TGTGCCAGTAGTGAGTACTCTGGAAACACCATATATTTT
>TRBJ1-5|TRBD1|NA|TRBV5-1
CASSLESRTGGSQPQHF
TGCGCCAGCAGCTTGGAGTCCCGGACAGGGGGTTCTCAGCCCCAGCATTTT
>TRBJ2-5|TRBD2|few|TRBV6-1
CASSEVAGGGETQYF
TGTGCCAGCAGTGAAGTAGCGGGGGGGGGAGAGACCCAGTACTTC
>TRBJ2-5|NA|NA|TRBV7-2
CASSLTWGETQYF
TGTGCCAGCAGCTTAACCTGGGGTGAGACCCAGTACTTC
>TRBJ2-2|NA|NA|TRBV11-2
CASSYSGNTGELFF
TGTGCCAGCAGCTATTCAGGGAACACCGGGGAGCTGTTTTTT
>TRBJ1-2|NA|NA|TRBV5-1
CASSSAPTGSRFYGYTF
TGCGCCAGCAGCTCCGCACCTACAGGGAGCAGATTCTATGGCTACACCTTC
>TRBJ2-7|TRBD2|NA|TRBV7-2
CASSIAGGLEQYF
TGTGCCAGCAGCATAGCGGGGGGCCTCGAGCAGTACTTC